Listed below are T cell receptor beta chains from one sample, sequenced in a study of blood T cell repertoires in COVID-19. The table came from immunoSEQ multiplex PCR; TCRdb's copy has only in-frame clones and leaves some out. The sample shows fewer than 250,000 clones, more than 75% of them seen only once. The specimen sequenced was PBMCs or T cells enriched from blood (not recorded which). The receptors shown here come from a woman aged 40 to 55 with acute COVID-19. The CDR3 runs from the conserved cysteine through the conserved F or W. A D gene is named only where the DNA matches it firmly. Rows give clone size only sometimes, using once, few, many, or a class for an expanded clone.

v_call	j_call	d_call	clone_size	cdr3_nt	cdr3_aa
TRBV2	TRBJ1-6	TRBD1	many	TGTGCCAGCAGTATACAGGGGCGGGATTCACCCCTCCACTTT	CASSIQGRDSPLHF
TRBV14	TRBJ2-1	TRBD2	-	TGTGCCAGCAGCCAGTCTAGCGGGATCAATGAGCAGTTCTTC	CASSQSSGINEQFF
TRBV28	TRBJ2-4	TRBD2	-	TGTGCCAGCAGTTTTCTAGCGGGGGGAGCCAAAAACATTCAGTACTTC	CASSFLAGGAKNIQYF
TRBV30	TRBJ2-2	-	-	TGTGCCTTCGGTTGGGGGCTGATCGGGGAGCTGTTTTTT	CAFGWGLIGELFF
TRBV9	TRBJ2-5	-	-	TGTGCCAGCAGCCAAGGGGCCGGGCTGGGAGAGACCCAGTACTTC	CASSQGAGLGETQYF
TRBV10-3	TRBJ2-2	-	-	TGTGCCATCAGTGAGCTCCCTCCAGGGACGAACACCGGGGAGCTGTTTTTT	CAISELPPGTNTGELFF
TRBV28	TRBJ2-1	-	once	TGTGCCAGCAGTTTTGTTTGGGGGGAATCCTACAATGAGCAGTTCTTC	CASSFVWGESYNEQFF
TRBV28	TRBJ1-1	-	-	TGTGCCAGCAGTCGACACCTTGAAGCTTTCTTT	CASSRHLEAFF
TRBV4-1	TRBJ2-7	TRBD1	-	TGCGCCAGCAGCCCGGTAGAGAGGACAGGACGGACCTACGAGCAGTACTTC	CASSPVERTGRTYEQYF
TRBV5-4	TRBJ2-3	TRBD1	once	TGTGCCAGCATCCTCTCCAGGACAGGGGTAATCGGCACAGATACGCAGTATTTT	CASILSRTGVIGTDTQYF
TRBV28	TRBJ1-2	-	-	TGTGCCAGCAGTTTAGTGGGGGCTACGGTTGGCTACACCTTC	CASSLVGATVGYTF
TRBV6-6	TRBJ1-5	TRBD1	few	TGTGCCAGCAGTCCCAATCCGAGAGGGGGCGCAAATCAGCCCCAGCATTTT	CASSPNPRGGANQPQHF
TRBV20-1	TRBJ2-1	-	-	TGCAGTGCTAGTGGTGGCCCGTTTGCCGATGAGCAGTTCTTC	CSASGGPFADEQFF
TRBV9	TRBJ2-5	TRBD1	once	TGTGCCAGCAGCCTACAGACAGGGACCGCAATAGAGACCCAGTACTTC	CASSLQTGTAIETQYF
TRBV4-3	TRBJ2-3	-	-	TGCGCCAGCAGCCGACGACAGGACAATACGCAGTATTTT	CASSRRQDNTQYF
TRBV4-3	TRBJ2-3	TRBD1	-	TGCGCCAGCAGCCAAGAGAACAGGGGGGCGTTCGATACGCAGTATTTT	CASSQENRGAFDTQYF
TRBV12-3/TRBV12-4	TRBJ2-2	-	-	TGTGCCAGCAGCCGGGGTCGGTCCGGGGAGCTGTTTTTT	CASSRGRSGELFF
TRBV2	TRBJ2-3	TRBD1	few	TGTGCCAGCAGCCTGGGACAGCCCACCACAGATACGCAGTATTTT	CASSLGQPTTDTQYF
TRBV2	TRBJ1-6	TRBD1	-	TGTGCCAGCAGTGACCAGGGGGCTGGTAATTCACCCCTCCACTTT	CASSDQGAGNSPLHF
TRBV28	TRBJ1-5	-	-	TGTGCCAGCAGCCTGGGACACCGAGGGAGCAATCAGCCCCAGCATTTT	CASSLGHRGSNQPQHF
TRBV30	TRBJ1-2	-	few	TGTGCCTGGAGTGTACGGGGGGCGCGGATCGGCTACACCTTC	CAWSVRGARIGYTF
TRBV4-3	TRBJ1-3	-	few	TGCGCCAGCAGCCAAGATTTAATCCCCTCCTCTGGAAACACCATATATTTT	CASSQDLIPSSGNTIYF
TRBV7-3	TRBJ1-5	-	once	TGTGCCAGCAGCTTAGATGGGGGCCCGGATGATCAGCCCCAGCATTTT	CASSLDGGPDDQPQHF
TRBV19	TRBJ1-3	-	-	TGTGCCAGTAGTATAGGAGGAGGAAACACCATATATTTT	CASSIGGGNTIYF
TRBV13	TRBJ2-7	-	-	TGTGCCAGCACCCTTTCAGGGGACCGATACTACGAGCAGTACTTC	CASTLSGDRYYEQYF
TRBV5-4	TRBJ1-5	TRBD1	once	TGTGCCAGCAGCAGGGACAGGAATCAGCCCCAGCATTTT	CASSRDRNQPQHF
TRBV19	TRBJ1-1	-	few	TGTGCCAGTAGCATACAGGACACTGAAGCTTTCTTT	CASSIQDTEAFF
TRBV19	TRBJ1-3	TRBD1	-	TGTGCCAGCCAAAGACAGGGAAACGGAAACACCATATATTTT	CASQRQGNGNTIYF
TRBV2	TRBJ2-1	-	-	TGTGCCAGCAGTCGGACTGGGGGCGAGCAGTTCTTC	CASSRTGGEQFF
TRBV5-4	TRBJ1-3	-	-	TGTGCCAGCAGCTCTACGCTTGGAGTAGGGAGAGGGGGTGGTGGAAACACCATATATTTT	CASSSTLGVGRGGGGNTIYF
TRBV7-9	TRBJ2-3	TRBD2	-	TGTGCCAGCAGCGCTCGTCTACTAGCGGGGGAACCAGATACGCAGTATTTT	CASSARLLAGEPDTQYF
TRBV6-2/TRBV6-3	TRBJ1-1	-	-	TGTGCCAGCAGTTACTTTTCACACAGGGCGTCGAACACTGAAGCTTTCTTT	CASSYFSHRASNTEAFF
TRBV5-1	TRBJ1-3	TRBD1	-	TGCGCCAGCAGCTTGACCCCGGACAGGGGAAACACCATATATTTT	CASSLTPDRGNTIYF
TRBV28	TRBJ2-4	TRBD2	-	TGTGCCCCGGCGGGGCTAGCGGGAGGAGTTGCCAAAAACATTCAGTACTTC	CAPAGLAGGVAKNIQYF
TRBV9	TRBJ1-2	-	-	TGTGCCAGCAGCGGCCGGGGCTACACCTTC	CASSGRGYTF
TRBV7-2	TRBJ2-6	-	-	TGTGCCAGCAGCCCACAAACCCAGGCCCCTGGGGCCAACGTCCTGACTTTC	CASSPQTQAPGANVLTF
TRBV28	TRBJ1-5	TRBD1	once	TGTGCCAGCAGTCTAAACAGGGGGCTTGGCAATCAGCCCCAGCATTTT	CASSLNRGLGNQPQHF
TRBV28	TRBJ1-2	-	-	TGTGCCAGCATCCCGGGTGGAGGGAATGGCTATGGCTACACCTTC	CASIPGGGNGYGYTF
TRBV3-1/TRBV3-2	TRBJ2-1	-	-	TGTGCCAGCAGCCAAGGGGCTAGCGTCGATGAGCAGTTCTTC	CASSQGASVDEQFF
TRBV19	TRBJ2-3	-	-	TGTGCCAGTTCCCCAGGGGCTCCCGCCGGCGCAGATACGCAGTATTTT	CASSPGAPAGADTQYF
TRBV24-1	TRBJ1-1	-	-	TGTGCCACCAGTGATGACAGGTTCGGAACTGAAGCTTTCTTT	CATSDDRFGTEAFF
TRBV13	TRBJ1-1	TRBD1	-	TGTGCCAGCAGCTTAGGCCTGAAGGGGGCGTCGACAGCTGAAGCTTTCTTT	CASSLGLKGASTAEAFF
TRBV28	TRBJ1-4	TRBD1	-	TGTGCCAGCAGTTCCCCGGGACAGGCAGAAAAACTGTTTTTT	CASSSPGQAEKLFF
TRBV7-9	TRBJ2-3	TRBD1	few	TGTGCCACAGTTCCGGGACAGGGAGGCGTGGGCGCAGATACGCAGTATTTT	CATVPGQGGVGADTQYF
TRBV6-2/TRBV6-3	TRBJ2-7	-	-	TGTGCCAGCAGTTACTCGAGGCAGGGACTCGAGCAGTACTTC	CASSYSRQGLEQYF
TRBV15	TRBJ2-7	TRBD1	-	TGTGCCACCAGCATTAGGACAGGGGCCCACTCCTACGAGCAGTACTTC	CATSIRTGAHSYEQYF
TRBV6-2/TRBV6-3	TRBJ2-1	TRBD2	-	TGTGCCAGCAGTTACCCTAGCGGGAGTACCTCGGAGGAGCAGTTCTTC	CASSYPSGSTSEEQFF
TRBV28	TRBJ1-5	-	-	TGTGCCAGCAGTCGGGCCATTTTAGGGGGCAATCAGCCCCAGCATTTT	CASSRAILGGNQPQHF
TRBV7-8	TRBJ1-2	-	-	TGTGCCAGCAGCTCGATGGGTAGGGACAAGAAAGGCTACACCTTC	CASSSMGRDKKGYTF
TRBV9	TRBJ1-6	-	many	TGTGCCAGCAGCTCTTCACCCGGGCCGGACTCCATCACCCTCCACTTT	CASSSSPGPDSITLHF
TRBV30	TRBJ2-7	-	-	TGTGCCTGGAGCTCCGGCAGGGCCAAGTCCTACGAGCAGTACTTC	CAWSSGRAKSYEQYF
TRBV10-3	TRBJ1-2	TRBD1	-	TGTGCCACCCAGGAGGGGACAGGGGTTGGTGGCTACACCTTC	CATQEGTGVGGYTF
TRBV29-1	TRBJ2-4	TRBD2	-	TGCAGCGTTGAAATAGCGGGGAAGGGCATTCAGTACTTC	CSVEIAGKGIQYF
TRBV15	TRBJ2-2	TRBD2	-	TGTGCCACCAGCAGGAGGAAAGCGGGAGGGCCCTGGGGGGAGCTGTTTTTT	CATSRRKAGGPWGELFF